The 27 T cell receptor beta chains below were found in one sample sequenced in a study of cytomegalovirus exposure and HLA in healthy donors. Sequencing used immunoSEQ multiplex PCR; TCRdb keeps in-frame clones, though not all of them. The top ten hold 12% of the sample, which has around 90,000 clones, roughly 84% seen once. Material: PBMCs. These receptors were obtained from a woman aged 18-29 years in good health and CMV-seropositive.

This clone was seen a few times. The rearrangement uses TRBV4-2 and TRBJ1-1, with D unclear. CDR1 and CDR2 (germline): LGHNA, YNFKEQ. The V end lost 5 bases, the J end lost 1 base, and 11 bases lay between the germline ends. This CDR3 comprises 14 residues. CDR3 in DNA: TGTGCCAGCAGCAAAAGCCCGGGGAACACTGAAGCTTTCTTT. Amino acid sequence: CASSKSPGNTEAFF.

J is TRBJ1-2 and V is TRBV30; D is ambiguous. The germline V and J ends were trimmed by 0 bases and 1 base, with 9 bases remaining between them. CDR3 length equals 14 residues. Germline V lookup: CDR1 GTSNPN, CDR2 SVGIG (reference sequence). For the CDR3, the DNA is TGTGCCTGGAGTGTTTCAGTGTATAACTATGGCTACACCTTC. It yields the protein CAWSVSVYNYGYTF.

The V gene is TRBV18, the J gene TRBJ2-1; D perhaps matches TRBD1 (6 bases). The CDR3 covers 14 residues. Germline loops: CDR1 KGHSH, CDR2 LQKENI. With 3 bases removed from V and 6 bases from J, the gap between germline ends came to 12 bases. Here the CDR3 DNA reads TGTGCCAGCTCACCCGGGGACACCGTCAATGAGCAGTTCTTC. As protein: CASSPGDTVNEQFF.

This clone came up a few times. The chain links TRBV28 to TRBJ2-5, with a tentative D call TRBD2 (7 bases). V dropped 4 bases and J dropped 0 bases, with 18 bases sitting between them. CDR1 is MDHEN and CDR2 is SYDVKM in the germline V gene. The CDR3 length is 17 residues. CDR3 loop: CASSWPPGGTDQETQYF. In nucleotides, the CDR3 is TGTGCCAGCAGTTGGCCCCCGGGGGGCACCGACCAAGAGACCCAGTACTTC.

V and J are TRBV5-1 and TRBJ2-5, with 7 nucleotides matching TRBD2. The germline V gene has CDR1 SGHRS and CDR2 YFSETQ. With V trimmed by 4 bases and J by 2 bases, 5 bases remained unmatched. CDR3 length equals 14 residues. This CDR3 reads CASSPTSAQETQYF. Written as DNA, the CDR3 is TGCGCCAGCAGCCCCACTAGCGCTCAAGAGACCCAGTACTTC.

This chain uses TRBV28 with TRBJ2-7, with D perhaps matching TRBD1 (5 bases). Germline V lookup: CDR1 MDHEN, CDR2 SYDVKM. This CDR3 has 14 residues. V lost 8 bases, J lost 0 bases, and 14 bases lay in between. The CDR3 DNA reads TGTGCCAGCGAAGGGGTCGGTGGCTCCTACGAGCAGTACTTC. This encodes CASEGVGGSYEQYF. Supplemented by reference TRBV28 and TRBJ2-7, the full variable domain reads DVKVTQSSRYLVKRTGEKVFLECVQDMDHENMFWYRQDPGLGLRLIYFSYDVKMKEKGDIPEGYSVSREKKERFSLILESASTNQTSMYLCASEGVGGSYEQYFGPGTRLTVT.

CDR3 bases: TGTGCCAGCTCGAGGATGGAGAACACTGAAGCTTTCTTT. Protein product: CASSRMENTEAFF. V gene TRBV7-2 combines with J gene TRBJ1-1; unclear D gene. The CDR3 spans 13 residues. Trimming stripped 8 bases from V and 1 base from J, with 11 bases between. The germline gives CDR1 SGHTA, CDR2 FQGNSA.

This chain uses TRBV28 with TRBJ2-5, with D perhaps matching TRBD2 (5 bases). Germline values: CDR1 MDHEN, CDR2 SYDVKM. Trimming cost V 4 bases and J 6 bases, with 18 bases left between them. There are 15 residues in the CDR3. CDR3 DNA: TGTGCCAGCAGTTCCCTCGGACTGGACCGTAAGACCCAGTACTTC. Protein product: CASSSLGLDRKTQYF. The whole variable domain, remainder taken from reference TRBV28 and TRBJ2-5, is DVKVTQSSRYLVKRTGEKVFLECVQDMDHENMFWYRQDPGLGLRLIYFSYDVKMKEKGDIPEGYSVSREKKERFSLILESASTNQTSMYLCASSSLGLDRKTQYFGPGTRLLVL.

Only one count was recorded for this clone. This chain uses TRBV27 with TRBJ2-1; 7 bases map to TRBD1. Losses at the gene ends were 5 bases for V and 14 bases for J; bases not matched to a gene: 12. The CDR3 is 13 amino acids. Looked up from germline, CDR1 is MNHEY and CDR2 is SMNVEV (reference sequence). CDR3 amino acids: CASSPSGQILEFF. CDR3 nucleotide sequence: TGTGCCAGCAGTCCTTCGGGACAGATCCTGGAGTTCTTC.

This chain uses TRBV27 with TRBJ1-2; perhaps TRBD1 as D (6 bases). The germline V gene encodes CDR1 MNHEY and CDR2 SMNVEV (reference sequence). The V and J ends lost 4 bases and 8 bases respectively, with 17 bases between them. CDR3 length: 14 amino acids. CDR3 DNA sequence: TGTGCCAGCAGTTGGACCTCAGGGGAAGGCGGCTACACCTTC. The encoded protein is CASSWTSGEGGYTF.

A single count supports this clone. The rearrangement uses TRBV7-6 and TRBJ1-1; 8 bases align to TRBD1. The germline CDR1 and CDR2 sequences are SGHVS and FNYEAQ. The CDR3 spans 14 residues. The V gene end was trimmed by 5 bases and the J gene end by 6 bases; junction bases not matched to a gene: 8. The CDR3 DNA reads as TGTGCCAGCAGCGCCACAGGGGGAACTGCTGAAGCTTTCTTT. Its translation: CASSATGGTAEAFF.

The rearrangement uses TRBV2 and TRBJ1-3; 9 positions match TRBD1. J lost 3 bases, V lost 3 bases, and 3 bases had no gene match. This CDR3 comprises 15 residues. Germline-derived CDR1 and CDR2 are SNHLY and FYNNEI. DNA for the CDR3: TGTGCCAGCAGTGATCGGGACAGGGATGGAAACACCATATATTTT. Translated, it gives CASSDRDRDGNTIYF. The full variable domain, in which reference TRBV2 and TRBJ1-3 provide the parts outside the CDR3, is EPEVTQTPSHQVTQMGQEVILRCVPISNHLYFYWYRQILGQKVEFLVSFYNNEISEKSEIFDDQFSVERPDGSNFTLKIRSTKLEDSAMYFCASSDRDRDGNTIYFGEGSWLTVV.

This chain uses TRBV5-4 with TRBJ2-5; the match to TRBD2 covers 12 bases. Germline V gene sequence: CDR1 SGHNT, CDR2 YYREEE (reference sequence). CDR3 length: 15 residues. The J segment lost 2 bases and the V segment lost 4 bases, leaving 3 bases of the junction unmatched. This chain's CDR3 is CASSLLAGGQETQYF. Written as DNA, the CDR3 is TGTGCCAGCAGCCTTCTAGCGGGGGGGCAAGAGACCCAGTACTTC.

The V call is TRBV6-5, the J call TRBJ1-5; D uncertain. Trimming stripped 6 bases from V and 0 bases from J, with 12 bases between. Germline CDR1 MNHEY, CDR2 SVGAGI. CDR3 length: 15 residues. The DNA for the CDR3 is TGTGCCAGCAGATCCTCCGGGAGTAGCAATCAGCCCCAGCATTTT. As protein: CASRSSGSSNQPQHF.

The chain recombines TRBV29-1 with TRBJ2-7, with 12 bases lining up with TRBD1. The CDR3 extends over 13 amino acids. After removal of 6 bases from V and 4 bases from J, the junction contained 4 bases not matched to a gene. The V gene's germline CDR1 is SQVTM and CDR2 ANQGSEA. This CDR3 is CSVGDRGPYEQYF. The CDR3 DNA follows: TGCAGCGTGGGGGACAGGGGGCCTTACGAGCAGTACTTC.

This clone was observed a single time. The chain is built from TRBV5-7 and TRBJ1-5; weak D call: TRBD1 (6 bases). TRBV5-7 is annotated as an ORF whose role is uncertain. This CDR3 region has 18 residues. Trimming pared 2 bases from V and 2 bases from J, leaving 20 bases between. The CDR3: CASSFGGGEGVGNQPQHF. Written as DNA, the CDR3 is TGTGCCAGCAGCTTTGGGGGGGGCGAGGGGGTCGGCAATCAGCCCCAGCATTTT.

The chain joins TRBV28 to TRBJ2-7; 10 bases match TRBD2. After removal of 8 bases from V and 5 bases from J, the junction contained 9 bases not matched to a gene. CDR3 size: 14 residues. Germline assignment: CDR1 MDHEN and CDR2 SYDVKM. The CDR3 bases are TGTGCCAGCCAGCGGGGGGGTTTTAGCCACGAGCAGTACTTC. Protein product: CASQRGGFSHEQYF.

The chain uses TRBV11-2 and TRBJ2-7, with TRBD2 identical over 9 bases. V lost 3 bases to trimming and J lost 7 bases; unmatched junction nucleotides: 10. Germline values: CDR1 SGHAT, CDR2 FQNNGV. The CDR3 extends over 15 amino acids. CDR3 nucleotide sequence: TGTGCCAGCAGCTTCAAGGCGGGGGGGCCAGGAGAGCAGTACTTC. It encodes CASSFKAGGPGEQYF.

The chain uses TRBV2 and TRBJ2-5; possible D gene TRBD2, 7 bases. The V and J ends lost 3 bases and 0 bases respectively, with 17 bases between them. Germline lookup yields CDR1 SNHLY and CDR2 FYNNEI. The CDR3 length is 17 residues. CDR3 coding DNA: TGTGCCAGCAGTGATATTGGGGAGGGGGAGTACCAAGAGACCCAGTACTTC. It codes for CASSDIGEGEYQETQYF.

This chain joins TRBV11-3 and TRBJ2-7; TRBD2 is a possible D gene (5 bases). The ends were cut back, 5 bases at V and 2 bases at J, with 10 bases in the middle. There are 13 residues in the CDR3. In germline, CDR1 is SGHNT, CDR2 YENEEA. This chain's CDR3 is CASSPRGTYEQYF. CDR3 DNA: TGTGCCAGCAGCCCCCGAGGGACCTACGAGCAGTACTTC.

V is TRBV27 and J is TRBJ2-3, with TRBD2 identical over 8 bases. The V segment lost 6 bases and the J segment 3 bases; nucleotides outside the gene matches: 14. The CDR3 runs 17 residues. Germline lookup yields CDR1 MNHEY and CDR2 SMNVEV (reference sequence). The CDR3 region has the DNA TGTGCCAGCAGCCGCATGACGGGGGGGCGAGTTACAGATACGCAGTATTTT. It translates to CASSRMTGGRVTDTQYF.

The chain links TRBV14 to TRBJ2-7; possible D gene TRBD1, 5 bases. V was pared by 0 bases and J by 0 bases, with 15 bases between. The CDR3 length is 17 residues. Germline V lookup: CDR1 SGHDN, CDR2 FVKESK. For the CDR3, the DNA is TGTGCCAGCAGCCAAGAAGTCGGCAGGGTAGGCTCCTACGAGCAGTACTTC. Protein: CASSQEVGRVGSYEQYF.

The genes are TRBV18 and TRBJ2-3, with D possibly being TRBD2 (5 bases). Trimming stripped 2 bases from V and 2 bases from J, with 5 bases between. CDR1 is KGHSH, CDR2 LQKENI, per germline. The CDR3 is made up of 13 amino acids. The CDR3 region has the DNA TGTGCCAGCTCACCAGGACTCACAGATACGCAGTATTTT. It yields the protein CASSPGLTDTQYF.

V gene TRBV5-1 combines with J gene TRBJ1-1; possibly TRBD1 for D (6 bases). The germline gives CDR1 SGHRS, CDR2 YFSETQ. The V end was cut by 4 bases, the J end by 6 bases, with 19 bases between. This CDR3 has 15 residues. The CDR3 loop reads CASSRDGQSISEAFF. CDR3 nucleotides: TGCGCCAGCAGCAGAGACGGACAGAGTATCTCTGAAGCTTTCTTT.

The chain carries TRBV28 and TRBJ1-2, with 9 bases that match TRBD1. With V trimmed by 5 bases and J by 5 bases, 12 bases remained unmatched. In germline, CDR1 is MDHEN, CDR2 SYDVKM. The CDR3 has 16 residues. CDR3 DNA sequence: TGTGCCAGCAGTACTCCACCTCGGGACAGGGTTTATGGCTACACCTTC. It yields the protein CASSTPPRDRVYGYTF.

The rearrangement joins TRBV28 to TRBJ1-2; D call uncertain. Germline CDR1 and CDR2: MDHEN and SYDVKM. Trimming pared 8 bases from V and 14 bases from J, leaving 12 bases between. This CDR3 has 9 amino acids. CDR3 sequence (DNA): TGTGCCAGCGGTGGGGAGTCGACCTTC. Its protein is CASGGESTF.

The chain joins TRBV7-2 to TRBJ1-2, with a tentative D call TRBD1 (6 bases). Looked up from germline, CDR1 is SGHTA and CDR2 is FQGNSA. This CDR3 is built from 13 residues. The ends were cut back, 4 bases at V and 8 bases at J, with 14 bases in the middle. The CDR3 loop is CASSSDSPSGYTF. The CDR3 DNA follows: TGTGCCAGCAGCTCGGACAGTCCTAGCGGCTACACCTTC.